This record concerns one T cell receptor (beta chain) sequence. This same CDR3 is encoded by further DNA sequences in the sample. The sample originates from a study of blood T cell repertoires in COVID-19. The wider study: Samples came from the United States, Italy and Spain, spanning acute and convalescent COVID-19.

Method: immunoSEQ multiplex PCR; TCRdb's copy keeps in-frame clones and lacks some. Among 250,000 to 300,000 clones listed, under 90% were seen once. Germline CDR1 reads LGHDT; CDR2 reads YNNKEL (reference sequence). V dropped 1 base and J dropped 6 bases, with 12 bases sitting between them. The CDR3 is 14 residues long. The specimen was peripheral blood. The TCR comes from a man aged 60 to 69 with acute or convalescent COVID-19. V usage is TRBV3-1 (or the pseudogene TRBV3-2) and J usage is TRBJ1-1, with D maybe TRBD1 (6 bases). CDR3 in DNA: TGTGCCAGCAGCCAAGGGGGGGGCCGGGCTGAAGCTTTCTTT. Protein product: CASSQGGGRAEAFF.